This T cell receptor beta chain was identified in a study of cytomegalovirus exposure and HLA in healthy donors. Study-level background: The same platform as the 500 to 700 first-cohort repertoires was used for the roughly 130 validation repertoires, a later analysis reported. Whole-study findings and limits: The investigators catalogued 164 TCR beta chains as cytomegalovirus-associated. The study found most TCR sequences rare, yet found some public TCRs in many donors.

On this clone itself: Its target is unknown.

The protocol was immunoSEQ multiplex PCR, while the TCRdb copy is restricted to in-frame clones and leaves out a portion. Counted here are 110,000 or so clones, about 85% occurring once; the ten biggest clones make up over 2.5%. The CDR3 loop spans 13 amino acids. The germline CDR1 and CDR2 sequences are SGDLS and YYNGEE. V lost 0 bases, J lost 2 bases, and 5 bases lay in between. Specimen: PBMCs. This clonotype was obtained from a woman aged 18-29 years in good health and CMV-seronegative. The rearrangement uses TRBV9 and TRBJ2-5; D is undetermined. CDR3 DNA sequence: TGTGCCAGCAGCGTAGCGGGTCAAGAGACCCAGTACTTC. It encodes CASSVAGQETQYF.